The T cell receptor beta chain described here comes from a study of T cells in Graves' hyperthyroidism and ophthalmopathy (dated by TCRdb to between 2018 and 2020). General notes on the study: To identify TCR V-J signatures that set the groups apart, the researchers used a discovery cohort of about a hundred patients, made up of 40 to 45 with Graves' ophthalmopathy and approximately 57 with stable Graves' hyperthyroidism. Whether ophthalmopathy could be predicted prospectively was tested in an independent validation cohort made up of some 20 hyperthyroidism patients plus 17 patients who later progressed to ophthalmopathy. The 100 discovery patients were randomly split 7:3 into training and test sets. Thyroid tissue and blood T-cell repertoires from several Graves' hyperthyroidism patients were also compared in the study. After blood sampling, hyperthyroidism patients were treated with methimazole at a starting dose of 30 mg daily, and ophthalmopathy patients were treated with high-dose intravenous methylprednisolone. According to the paper, TCR Vbeta CDR3 sequencing was carried out on over 130 peripheral blood samples, which came from fewer than 50 ophthalmopathy, around 75 hyperthyroidism and some 17 progressor patients. What the study reported, not specific to this receptor: Sample size was not statistically predetermined, and blinding of investigators to group allocation was not performed. A model built on a 13 V-J signature distinguished ophthalmopathy from stable hyperthyroidism, reaching 85% to 90% sensitivity and about 81% specificity in cross-validation and 80%/75% in testing. In validation, the model predicted progression to ophthalmopathy with 60% to 71% sensitivity and approximately 74% specificity, a median of around six months before onset. Most expanded thyroid clonotypes (frequency above 0.001) were also detected in blood, suggesting blood repertoires may reflect thyroid immune responses.

This clonotype came up many times. The antigen this receptor binds is unknown. No much larger clone exists at a distance of one base, and base qualities are not known. The TCR beta CDR3 regions were amplified from RNA transcripts. A first-round RT-PCR of the TCR CDR3 used the HTBI primer set with the Qiagen OneStep RT-PCR kit. The libraries were constructed in a second round of multiplex PCR and then size-selected and purified. Libraries were sequenced paired-end with 100 bp reads on an Illumina HiSeq2000. The source study handled its data this way. SOAPnuke was used to process the raw data, removing reads that contained adapters or uncalled bases, had a mean Phred below 15, or lacked an exact match to the constant primer or identifier. COPE v1.2.5 was used to merge the high-quality paired reads, and each unique nucleotide sequence was defined as a clonotype. Clonotypes were aligned to IMGT TRBV, TRBD and TRBJ reference segments using MiTCR v1.1. Only V-J combinations with frequency above 0.0001, covering 99.2% of repertoires, were analysed. A TCS score was defined as the ratio between F50 (clonal expansion) and ExV (chaos), using BLOSUM62-based TCRdist between CDR3 peptides within each V-J. Welch's t-statistics and random forest reduced 500 to 650 V-J features to roughly 13, which were used in a naive Bayes classifier (R e1071). The public sequencing data were trimmed at Q25 with fastp and processed into clonotypes with MiXCR by TCRdb, which kept only in-frame beta chains. Rows with one shared CDR3 protein collapse into an entry with the most common genes and DNA. V and J calls and clone size were set by TCRdb, not the authors. Present in this sample are hundreds of thousands of distinct CDR3 sequences, 46% of which were seen just once. The ten largest make up about 7.9% of the sample.

V is clipped by 7 bases and J by 2 bases, and the sequence between their germline boundaries is 14 bases long. Based on the germline V gene, the CDR1 and CDR2 sequences are SQVTM and ANQGSEA. Reading from cysteine to phenylalanine, the CDR3 counts 13 amino acids. Only the CDR3 part of the read is kept: 39 bases, read in frame from the first base. Graves' hyperthyroidism was defined as stable when no progression to ophthalmopathy occurred over 18 months of follow-up. Hyperthyroidism patients were newly diagnosed, with disease duration under 2 months, and aged 18 to 65 years. Exclusion was applied to patients with uncontrolled infections, other autoimmune diseases, pregnancy or lactation. Diagnoses relied on clinical symptoms, serum thyroxine and TRAb, thyroid ultrasound and orbital computed tomography. Trizol reagent was used to extract total RNA, and RNA quality was then checked on an Agilent 2100 Bioanalyzer.

The sequence links TRBV29-1 to TRBJ2-5, and TRBD1 may be the D gene, going by 6 matching bases. This TCR derives from a woman under 30 with Graves' hyperthyroidism. Donor details come from another sample of the same person, matched by shared clones. The source material was peripheral blood or thyroid tissue (not recorded which). The DNA sequence reads TGCAGCGCCGGGAAGGACAGACAAGAGACCCAGTACTTC. Translated, it reads CSAGKDRQETQYF.